The 17 T cell receptor beta chains presented below share a single source sample, sequenced in a study of control samples from healthy donors and cancer patients. The protocol was immunoSEQ multiplex PCR, while the TCRdb copy is restricted to in-frame clones and leaves out a portion. Of 150,000 or so clones listed, 93% were seen once; the top ten hold roughly 5.5%. The specimen sequenced was blood. Source of these receptors: a man between 18 and 29 years old in good health.

This sequence joins TRBV19 and TRBJ1-1; no clear D. V gave up 3 bases and J gave up 4 bases, with 6 bases separating them. The CDR3 contains 12 residues. From germline, CDR1 is LNHDA and CDR2 SQIVND (reference sequence). The CDR3 bases are TGTGCCAGTAGTATTGGTATCACTGAAGCTTTCTTT. Translation: CASSIGITEAFF.

The CDR3: CASSLAGNTDTQYF. The CDR3 DNA sequence: TGTGCCAGCAGCTTGGCGGGGAACACAGATACGCAGTATTTT. This chain joins TRBV5-6 and TRBJ2-3; tentatively, D is TRBD2 (5 bases). Germline CDR1 is SGHDT and CDR2 is YYEEEE. The CDR3 contains 14 residues. V lost 0 bases, J lost 2 bases, and 7 bases lay in between.

The V and J genes are TRBV28 and TRBJ2-7, with D tentatively TRBD2 (5 bases). The CDR3 runs 12 residues. In germline, CDR1 is MDHEN, CDR2 SYDVKM. V was trimmed by 10 bases and J by 0 bases, leaving 10 bases between them. In DNA form, the CDR3 reads TGTGCCATCAACCGGGGCTCCTACGAGCAGTACTTC. Amino acids: CAINRGSYEQYF.

The V call is TRBV27, the J call TRBJ2-5; D is possibly TRBD1 or TRBD2 (5 bases each). The V end lost 1 base, the J end lost 3 bases, and 21 bases lay between the germline ends. The germline CDR1 and CDR2 sequences are MNHEY and SMNVEV (reference sequence). This CDR3 contains 18 residues. CDR3 coding DNA: TGTGCCAGCAGTTTATTGGTTAGGGGCAGCCAGGAGGAAGAGACCCAGTACTTC. Protein sequence: CASSLLVRGSQEEETQYF.

V and J are TRBV5-1 and TRBJ2-3; 7 bases match TRBD1. This CDR3 has 14 amino acids. Germline V gene sequence: CDR1 SGHRS, CDR2 YFSETQ. V was clipped by 4 bases and J by 2 bases; unmatched bases: 4. The CDR3 reads CASSHDRDTDTQYF. CDR3 nucleotides: TGCGCCAGCAGCCACGACAGGGACACAGATACGCAGTATTTT.

V and J are TRBV5-1 and TRBJ2-5, with 8 nucleotides matching TRBD1. V trimming: 4 bases; J trimming: 5 bases; junction bases outside the gene matches: 7. This CDR3 has 14 residues. In germline, CDR1 is SGHRS, CDR2 YFSETQ. Here the CDR3 DNA reads TGCGCCAGCAGCCTACGGACAGGGAGGGAGACCCAGTACTTC. Translation: CASSLRTGRETQYF.

This chain links TRBV20-1 with TRBJ2-7; 9 bases fit TRBD1. V was clipped by 3 bases and J by 4 bases; unmatched bases: 7. The CDR3 spans 14 residues. Germline-derived CDR1 and CDR2 are DFQATT and SNEGSKA (reference sequence). CDR3 nucleotide sequence: TGCAGTGCTAGTCACCCGGGACAGGGATACGAGCAGTACTTC. It specifies CSASHPGQGYEQYF.

This chain joins TRBV6-5 and TRBJ2-5; 9 bases match TRBD1. CDR3 length equals 16 residues. Per the germline V gene, CDR1 is MNHEY and CDR2 is SVGAGI. V lost 0 bases and J lost 7; bases outside the gene matches: 9. CDR3 sequence reads: CASSYSGTGPRGTQYF. CDR3 bases: TGTGCCAGCAGTTACTCCGGGACAGGGCCCCGGGGGACCCAGTACTTC.

The gene calls are TRBV27 and TRBJ2-1, with D possibly TRBD2 on 6 matching bases. Looked up from germline, CDR1 is MNHEY and CDR2 is SMNVEV (reference sequence). CDR3 length equals 14 residues. The ends were cut back, 2 bases at V and 2 bases at J, with 7 bases in the middle. The CDR3 coding sequence is TGTGCCAGCAGTTTAGGGACTGCCTACAATGAGCAGTTCTTC. Translating gives CASSLGTAYNEQFF.

The chain recombines TRBV6-5 with TRBJ2-7; D may match TRBD1 or TRBD2 (6 bases each). The CDR3 length is 14 residues. Germline CDR1 and CDR2: MNHEY and SVGAGI. V lost 3 bases and J lost 3, with 12 bases in between. The CDR3 loop reads CASSYRGESYEQYF. The CDR3 DNA reads TGTGCCAGCAGTTATAGGGGGGAAAGCTACGAGCAGTACTTC.

This clone was seen just once. The rearrangement uses TRBV19 and TRBJ1-5; 9 nucleotides line up with TRBD1. With V trimmed by 7 bases and J by 4 bases, 5 bases remained unmatched. CDR1 and CDR2 (germline): LNHDA, SQIVND (reference sequence). The CDR3 is 14 amino acids. DNA of the CDR3: TGTGCCAGTAAAGCGGGACAGGGTAATCAGCCCCAGCATTTT. It specifies CASKAGQGNQPQHF.

The chain couples TRBV9 to TRBJ2-3, with a tentative D call TRBD2 (7 bases). V was pared by 2 bases and J by 0 bases, with 16 bases between. Germline assignment: CDR1 SGDLS and CDR2 YYNGEE. The CDR3 has 17 residues. In DNA, the CDR3 is TGTGCCAGCAGCGTCAGCCCACGGGGGGCCAGCACAGATACGCAGTATTTT. Translation: CASSVSPRGASTDTQYF.

The chain is built from TRBV30 and TRBJ1-1; D call uncertain. There are 13 residues in the CDR3. From germline, CDR1 is GTSNPN and CDR2 SVGIG (reference sequence). The V gene lost 4 bases and the J gene lost 4 bases, with 13 bases spanning the gap. CDR3 sequence: CAWNGPLITEAFF. CDR3 sequence (DNA): TGTGCCTGGAATGGACCACTTATCACTGAAGCTTTCTTT.

This sequence joins TRBV6-5 and TRBJ2-2; D gene ambiguous. This CDR3 region has 12 residues. V lost 6 bases to trimming and J lost 3 bases, with 5 bases between them. Germline CDR1 and CDR2: MNHEY and SVGAGI. The CDR3 DNA reads TGTGCCAGCAGCCACCACACCGGGGAGCTGTTTTTT. Its translation: CASSHHTGELFF.

The rearrangement uses TRBV30 and TRBJ1-3; D remains unclear. The CDR3 has 14 residues. The V and J ends lost 4 bases and 0 bases respectively, with 10 bases between them. Germline CDR1 reads GTSNPN; CDR2 reads SVGIG (reference sequence). The CDR3 bases are TGTGCCTGGACCGCGCTGAGCTCTGGAAACACCATATATTTT. Its protein product is CAWTALSSGNTIYF.

The CDR3 coding sequence is TGTGCCAGCAGCCAATTTCCGGGACAGAATTCACCCCTCCACTTT. Translation: CASSQFPGQNSPLHF. The chain joins TRBV3-1 (or the pseudogene TRBV3-2) to TRBJ1-6; 7 nucleotides agree with TRBD1. The CDR3 runs to 15 residues. Germline V CDR1 and CDR2: LGHDT, YNNKEL (reference sequence). V lost 2 bases to trimming and J lost 7 bases; unmatched junction nucleotides: 5.

The chain recombines TRBV6-6 with TRBJ1-6, with D maybe TRBD1 (5 bases). From germline, CDR1 is MNHNY and CDR2 SVGAGI (reference sequence). The germline V and J ends were trimmed by 3 bases and 10 bases, with 13 bases remaining between them. The CDR3 runs to 14 residues. The CDR3 loop is CASSYSAGPSPLHF. The CDR3 DNA sequence: TGTGCCAGCAGTTATTCAGCGGGGCCATCACCCCTCCACTTT.